This TCR beta chain was sequenced in a study of CXCR3-negative and CXCR3-positive naive CD8 T cells. This CDR3 spans 16 amino acids. Looked up from germline, CDR1 is SGHAT and CDR2 is FQNNGV. Turning to this clonotype: Its antigen remains unknown.

The authors prepared UMI-labeled TRB cDNA libraries by 5' RACE. TCRdb re-called the 5' RACE reads and catalogs CDR3 proteins one per entry, DNA excluded. The table lists about 89,000 distinct CDR3 sequences. Study results and caveats: Higher TRB CDR3 hydrophobicity marked CXCR3-positive naive cells relative to CXCR3-negative naive cells.

The sequenced material came from naive CXCR3+ CD8+ T cells from blood. Subset: CD45RO-CCR7+CD27+CD95- naive CD8+ T cells expressing CXCR3 (TNR3+). This TCR was sampled from a human donor in good health. Some clones in this sample may be carry-over from other donors' samples. The gene calls are TRBV11-2 and TRBJ2-1; the D gene TCRdb calls, TRBD2, cannot be checked with no DNA. The chain's CDR3 is CASSGVTSGRGNEQFF.